This T cell receptor (beta chain) was sequenced during a study of blood T cell repertoires in COVID-19. CDR3 length: 13 amino acids. Germline CDR1 reads SGHDN; CDR2 reads FVKESK. Between the trimmed V and J ends, which lost 3 bases and 11 bases, there was a span of 17 bases. Source study methods: Reference gene primers were amplified, and this amplification served to estimate nucleated cell counts. Some clones are missing from TCRdb's copy, which holds only in-frame ones; the method was immunoSEQ multiplex PCR. The DNA was the basis for D and trimming; V, J and clone size are from that table. The sample has around 38,000 clones, around 90% seen once.

The source material was peripheral blood. The rearrangement uses TRBV14 and TRBJ2-7; D is possibly TRBD1 (6 bases). The receptor comes from a man in his sixties or seventies with acute or convalescent COVID-19. The CDR3 DNA reads as TGTGCCAGCAGCCAGACCCAACAGGGTGGGGAGTACTTC. Protein sequence: CASSQTQQGGEYF.